This T cell receptor beta chain stems from a study of hypomethylating agent response in myelodysplastic syndrome. Study overall: The mean patient age was approximately 67 +/- 5.9 years, and diploid cytogenetics predominated.

Germline loops: CDR1 SGHRS, CDR2 YFSETQ. There are 14 residues in the CDR3. V was shortened by 0 bases and J by 2 bases, with 8 bases between the two germline ends. Data came from immunoSEQ multiplex PCR; TCRdb stores just in-frame clones and leaves some out. Of approximately 5,500 clones listed, around four fifths are singletons. The chain joins TRBV5-1 to TRBJ1-2; perhaps TRBD1 as D (5 bases). This sequence originates from a human donor with myelodysplastic syndrome. The sample consisted of bone marrow, taken before or after starting hypomethylating agent treatment for myelodysplastic syndrome (not recorded which). As DNA, the CDR3 is TGCGCCAGCAGCTTGGAGTCAGGGAACTATGGCTACACCTTC. Encoded protein: CASSLESGNYGYTF.